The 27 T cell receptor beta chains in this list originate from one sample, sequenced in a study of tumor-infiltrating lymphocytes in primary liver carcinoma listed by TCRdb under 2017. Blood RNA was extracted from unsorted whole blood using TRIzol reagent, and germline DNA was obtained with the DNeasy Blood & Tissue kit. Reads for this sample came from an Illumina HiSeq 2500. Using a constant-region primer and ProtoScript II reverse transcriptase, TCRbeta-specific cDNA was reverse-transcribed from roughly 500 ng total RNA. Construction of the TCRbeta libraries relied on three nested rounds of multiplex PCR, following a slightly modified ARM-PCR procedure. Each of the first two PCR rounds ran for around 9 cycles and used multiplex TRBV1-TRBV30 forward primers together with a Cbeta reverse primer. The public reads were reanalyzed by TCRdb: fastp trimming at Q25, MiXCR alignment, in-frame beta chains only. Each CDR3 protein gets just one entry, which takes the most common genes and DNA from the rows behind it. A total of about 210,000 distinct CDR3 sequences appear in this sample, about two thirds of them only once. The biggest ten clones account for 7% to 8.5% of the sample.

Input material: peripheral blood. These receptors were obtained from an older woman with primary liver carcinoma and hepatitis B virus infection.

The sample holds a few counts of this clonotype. This chain's CDR3 is CASSVGGGRANEQYF. The CDR3 DNA reads as TGTGCCAGCAGTGTCGGGGGCGGGAGGGCCAACGAGCAGTACTTC. The V and J genes are TRBV6-1 and TRBJ2-7; 9 nucleotides line up with TRBD2. Germline values: CDR1 MNHNS, CDR2 SASEGT. The CDR3 runs 15 residues. V lost 4 bases, J lost 5 bases, and 9 bases stayed unmatched.

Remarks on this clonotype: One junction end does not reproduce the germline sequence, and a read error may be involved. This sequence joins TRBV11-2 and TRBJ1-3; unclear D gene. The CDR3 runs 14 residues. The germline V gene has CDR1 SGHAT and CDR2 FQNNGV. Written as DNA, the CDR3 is TGTGCCAGCGGCCTAGGAGTCTCTGTAAACACCATATATTTT. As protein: CASGLGVSVNTIYF.

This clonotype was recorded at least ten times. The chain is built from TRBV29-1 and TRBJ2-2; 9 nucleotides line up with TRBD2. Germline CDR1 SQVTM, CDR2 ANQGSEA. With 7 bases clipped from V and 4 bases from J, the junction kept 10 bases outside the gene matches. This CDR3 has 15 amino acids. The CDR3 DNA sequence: TGCAGCGCTGGGGGAGGCGGGAGGGGCACCGGGGAGCTGTTTTTT. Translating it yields CSAGGGGRGTGELFF.

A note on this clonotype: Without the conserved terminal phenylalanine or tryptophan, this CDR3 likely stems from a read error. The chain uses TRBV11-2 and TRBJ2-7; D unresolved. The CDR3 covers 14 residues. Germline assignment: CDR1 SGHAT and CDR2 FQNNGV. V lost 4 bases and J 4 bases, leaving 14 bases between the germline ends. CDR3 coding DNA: TGTGCCAGCAGCTCGGACGGACGGTCATACGAGCAGTACTTA. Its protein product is CASSSDGRSYEQYL.

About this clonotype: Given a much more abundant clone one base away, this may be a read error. The CDR3 DNA follows: TGTGCCAGCAGTCCGGTCTGGCGGGGAGGGACAGATACGCACTATTTT. The encoded protein is CASSPVWRGGTDTHYF. This chain uses TRBV12-3 or TRBV12-4 with TRBJ2-3; D may correspond to TRBD1 or TRBD2 (7 bases each). The CDR3 runs to 16 residues.

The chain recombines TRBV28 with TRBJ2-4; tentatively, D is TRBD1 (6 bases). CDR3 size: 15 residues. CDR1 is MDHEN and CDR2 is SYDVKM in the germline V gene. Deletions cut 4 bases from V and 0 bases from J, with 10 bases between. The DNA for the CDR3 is TGTGCCAGCAGTTCGAGGACAGTAGCCAAAAACATTCAGTACTTC. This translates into CASSSRTVAKNIQYF. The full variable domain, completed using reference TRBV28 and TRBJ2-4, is DVKVTQSSRYLVKRTGEKVFLECVQDMDHENMFWYRQDPGLGLRLIYFSYDVKMKEKGDIPEGYSVSREKKERFSLILESASTNQTSMYLCASSSRTVAKNIQYFGAGTRLSVL.

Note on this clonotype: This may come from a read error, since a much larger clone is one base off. CDR3 sequence: CTSSESGQGQEQYF. CDR3 DNA: TGCACCAGCAGTGAGTCGGGACAGGGGCAGGAGCAGTACTTC. The chain has TRBV10-1 and TRBJ2-7; the match to TRBD1 covers 10 bases. The CDR3 is made up of 14 amino acids. Germline-derived CDR1 and CDR2 are WNHNN and SYGVQD (reference sequence).

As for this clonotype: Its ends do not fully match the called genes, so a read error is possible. The CDR3 DNA reads as TGTACCAGCAGCCAAGTTAGAGGTACAGATGCGCAGTATTTT. Protein sequence: CTSSQVRGTDAQYF. The rearrangement links TRBV4-2 to TRBJ2-3; no reliable D call. CDR3 length: 14 residues. CDR1 and CDR2 (germline): LGHNA, YNFKEQ.

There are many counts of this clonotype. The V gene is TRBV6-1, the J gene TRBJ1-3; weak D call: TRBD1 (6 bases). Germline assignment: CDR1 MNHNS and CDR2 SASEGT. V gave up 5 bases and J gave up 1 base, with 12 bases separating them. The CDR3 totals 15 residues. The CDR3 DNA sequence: TGTGCCAGCAGTTTACGGACAGTATCTGGAAACACCATATATTTT. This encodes CASSLRTVSGNTIYF.

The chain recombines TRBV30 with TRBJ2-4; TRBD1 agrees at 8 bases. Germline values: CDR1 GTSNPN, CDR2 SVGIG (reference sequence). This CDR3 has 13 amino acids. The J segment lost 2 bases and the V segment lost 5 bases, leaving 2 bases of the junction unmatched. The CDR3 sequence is CAWDRGPKNIQYF. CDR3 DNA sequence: TGTGCCTGGGACAGGGGACCCAAAAACATTCAGTACTTC.

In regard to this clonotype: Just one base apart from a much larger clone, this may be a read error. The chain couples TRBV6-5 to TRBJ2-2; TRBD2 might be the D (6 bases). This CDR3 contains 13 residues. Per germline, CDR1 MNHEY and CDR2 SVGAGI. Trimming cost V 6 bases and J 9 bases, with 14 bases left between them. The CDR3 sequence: CASSRTNGRELFF. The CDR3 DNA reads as TGTGCCAGCAGCCGGACTAACGGGAGGGAGCTGTTTTTT.

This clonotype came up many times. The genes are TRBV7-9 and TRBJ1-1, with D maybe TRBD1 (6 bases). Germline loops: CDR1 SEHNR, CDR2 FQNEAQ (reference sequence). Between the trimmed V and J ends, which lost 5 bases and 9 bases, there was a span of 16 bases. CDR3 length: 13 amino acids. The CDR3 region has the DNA TGTGCCAGCAGCCCGATTTCAGGGGCCAAAGCTTTCTTT. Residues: CASSPISGAKAFF.

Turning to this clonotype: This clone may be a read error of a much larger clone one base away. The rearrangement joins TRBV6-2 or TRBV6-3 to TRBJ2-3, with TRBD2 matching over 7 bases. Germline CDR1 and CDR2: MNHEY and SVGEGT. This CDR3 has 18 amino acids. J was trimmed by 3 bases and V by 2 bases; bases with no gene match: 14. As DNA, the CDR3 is TGTGCCAGCAGTTACCCGAGTGGGACTAACGGGAAAACAGATACGCAGTATTTT. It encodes CASSYPSGTNGKTDTQYF.

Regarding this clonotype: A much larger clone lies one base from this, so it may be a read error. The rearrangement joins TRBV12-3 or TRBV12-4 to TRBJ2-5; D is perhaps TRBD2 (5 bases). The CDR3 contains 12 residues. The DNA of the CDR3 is TGTGCCAGCAGGAGGGCCTTGGAGATCCAGTACTTC. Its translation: CASRRALEIQYF.

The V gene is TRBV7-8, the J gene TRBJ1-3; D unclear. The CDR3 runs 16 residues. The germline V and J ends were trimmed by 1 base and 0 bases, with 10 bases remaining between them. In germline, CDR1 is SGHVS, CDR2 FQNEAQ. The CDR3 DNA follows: TGTGCCAGCAGCTTAGGACGTCGCTACTCTGGAAACACCATATATTTT. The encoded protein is CASSLGRRYSGNTIYF.

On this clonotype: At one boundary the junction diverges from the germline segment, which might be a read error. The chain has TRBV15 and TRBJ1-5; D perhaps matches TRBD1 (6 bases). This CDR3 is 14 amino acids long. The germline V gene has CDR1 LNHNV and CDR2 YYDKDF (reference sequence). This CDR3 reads CATSTNTGNQPQHF. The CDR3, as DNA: TGTGCCACCAGCACAAACACAGGGAATCAGCCTCAGCATTTT.

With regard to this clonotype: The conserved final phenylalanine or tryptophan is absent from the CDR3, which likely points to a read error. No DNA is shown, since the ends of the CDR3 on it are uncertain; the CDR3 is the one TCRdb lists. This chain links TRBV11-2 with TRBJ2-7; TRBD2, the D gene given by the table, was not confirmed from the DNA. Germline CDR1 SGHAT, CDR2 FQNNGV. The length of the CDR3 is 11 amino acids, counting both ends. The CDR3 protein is CANSSTSSLEY.

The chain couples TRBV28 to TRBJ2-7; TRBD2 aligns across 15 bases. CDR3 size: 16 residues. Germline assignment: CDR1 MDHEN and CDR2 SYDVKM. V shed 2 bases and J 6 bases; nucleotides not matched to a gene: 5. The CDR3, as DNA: TGTGCCAGCAGTTTACGGACTAGCGGGAGGGGACGCGAGCAGTACTTC. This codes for CASSLRTSGRGREQYF.

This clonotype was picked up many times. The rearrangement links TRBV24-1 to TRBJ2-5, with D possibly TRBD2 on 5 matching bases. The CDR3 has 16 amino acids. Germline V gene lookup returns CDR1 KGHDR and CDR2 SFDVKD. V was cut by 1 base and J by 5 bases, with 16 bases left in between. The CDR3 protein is CATSDFGLSGFETQYF. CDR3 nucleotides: TGTGCCACCAGTGATTTCGGACTCTCAGGCTTCGAGACCCAGTACTTC.

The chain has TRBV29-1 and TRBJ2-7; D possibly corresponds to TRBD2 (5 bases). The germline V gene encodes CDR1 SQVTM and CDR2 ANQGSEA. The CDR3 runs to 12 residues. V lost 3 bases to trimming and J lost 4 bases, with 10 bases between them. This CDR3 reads CSVEATGYEQYF. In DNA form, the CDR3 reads TGCAGCGTTGAGGCGACGGGGTACGAGCAGTACTTC.

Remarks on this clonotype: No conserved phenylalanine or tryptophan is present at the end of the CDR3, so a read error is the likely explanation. CDR3 amino acids: CASSLPTDGSLGFYEQYL. The CDR3 bases are TGTGCCAGCAGCTTACCTACCGACGGCTCCCTCGGGTTCTACGAGCAGTACTTA. This chain joins TRBV11-2 and TRBJ2-7; D unclear. Germline CDR1 SGHAT, CDR2 FQNNGV. The CDR3 runs to 18 residues. Trimming removed 2 bases from V and 3 bases from J, with 23 bases in between.

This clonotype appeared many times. The CDR3 loop reads CASSFSFSGGGYGYTF. The DNA for the CDR3 is TGTGCCAGCAGTTTCTCCTTCTCGGGGGGCGGGTATGGCTACACCTTC. The chain links TRBV12-3 or TRBV12-4 to TRBJ1-2; perhaps TRBD1 as D (6 bases). Between the trimmed V and J ends, which lost 3 bases and 5 bases, there was a span of 19 bases. CDR3 length: 16 residues.

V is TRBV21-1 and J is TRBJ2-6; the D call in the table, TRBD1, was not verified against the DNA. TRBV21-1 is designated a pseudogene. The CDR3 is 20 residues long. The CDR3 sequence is CASSKGCSGTVVSGANVLTF. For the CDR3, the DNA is TGTGCCAGCAGCAAAGGTTGCTCCGGGACAGTAGTCTCTGGGGCCAACGTCCTGACTTTC.

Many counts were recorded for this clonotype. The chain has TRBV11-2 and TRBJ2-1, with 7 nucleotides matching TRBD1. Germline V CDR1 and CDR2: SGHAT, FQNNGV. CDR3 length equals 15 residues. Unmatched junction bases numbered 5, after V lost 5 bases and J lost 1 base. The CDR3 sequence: CASSPPGQSYNEQFF. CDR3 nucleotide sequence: TGTGCCAGCAGCCCCCCGGGACAGTCCTACAATGAGCAGTTCTTC.

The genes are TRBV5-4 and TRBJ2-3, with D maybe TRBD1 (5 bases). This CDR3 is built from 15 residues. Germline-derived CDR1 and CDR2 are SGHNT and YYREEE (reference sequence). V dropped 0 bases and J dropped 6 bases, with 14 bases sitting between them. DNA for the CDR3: TGTGCCAGCAGCTTGGGGGGCGGAGAAGCGGATACGCAGTATTTT. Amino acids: CASSLGGGEADTQYF.

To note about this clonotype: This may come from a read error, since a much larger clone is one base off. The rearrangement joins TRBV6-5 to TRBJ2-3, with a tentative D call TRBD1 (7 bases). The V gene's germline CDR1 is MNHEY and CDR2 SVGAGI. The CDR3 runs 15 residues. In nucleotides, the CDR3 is TGTGCCTGCAGTACCTTCAGGGGGGGCACAGATACGCAGTATTTT. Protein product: CACSTFRGGTDTQYF.

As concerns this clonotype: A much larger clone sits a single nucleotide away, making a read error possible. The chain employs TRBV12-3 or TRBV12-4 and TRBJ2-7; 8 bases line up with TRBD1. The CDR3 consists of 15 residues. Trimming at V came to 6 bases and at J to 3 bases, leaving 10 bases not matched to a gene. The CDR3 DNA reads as TGTGCCAGCAGCTATACCGGGACAGGCCACTACGAGCAGTACTTC. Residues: CASSYTGTGHYEQYF.